This TCR beta chain emerged from a study of cytotoxic CD8 clonotypes in ibrutinib-treated CLL. As for the study in general: Some 25 partial and 2 complete responses; at median 68 months, around 14 remitted, approximately 12 progressed. Response samples followed a median 12 months of treatment, range 6 to 36.

Method: immunoSEQ multiplex PCR; TCRdb's copy keeps in-frame clones and lacks some. Of 65,000 to 95,000 clones in the sample, approximately 86% are singletons; the top ten hold about 5.6%. Study-wide results and limits: The public clonotypes identified were infrequent and showed contraction or stability on treatment.

This clone came up once. Its antigen remains unknown. Sequencing was performed on PBMCs, taken before ibrutinib treatment. The TCR was taken from a human donor with chronic lymphocytic leukemia.

In nucleotides, the CDR3 is TGCAGCGTTCTGGATCAAGAGACCCAGTACTTC. It translates to CSVLDQETQYF. The rearrangement links TRBV29-1 to TRBJ2-5, with D unclear. The germline V gene encodes CDR1 SQVTM and CDR2 ANQGSEA. The ends were cut back, 5 bases at V and 2 bases at J, with 6 bases in the middle. CDR3 length: 11 residues.